The rows below give T cell receptor beta chains drawn from one sample of a study of blood T cell repertoires in COVID-19. Method: immunoSEQ multiplex PCR; TCRdb's copy keeps in-frame clones and lacks some. This table holds 150,000 to 200,000 clones, about 80% found once. The sample was peripheral blood. The receptors were gathered from a human donor with acute or convalescent COVID-19. The donor label of this sample is uncertain. Each CDR3 is given with its conserved first and last residue. Fields, in order: clone size, V gene, D gene, J gene, CDR3 protein, CDR3 DNA. The D gene is left open where the match is weak. Clone size is shown for a subset of rows, as once, few, many or a class of expanded clone.

-	TRBV3-1/TRBV3-2	TRBD2	TRBJ2-3	CASSLGLAGSTDTQYF	TGTGCCAGCAGCCTAGGACTAGCGGGAAGCACAGATACGCAGTATTTT
-	TRBV9	TRBD2	TRBJ2-1	CASSVDDLAGGIYNEQFF	TGTGCCAGCAGCGTAGATGATCTAGCGGGGGGCATTTACAATGAGCAGTTCTTC
-	TRBV10-3	-	TRBJ1-6	CAAQTQYNSPLHF	TGTGCCGCCCAGACTCAGTATAATTCACCCCTCCACTTT
-	TRBV11-3	TRBD2	TRBJ2-6	CASSLRLAGGRSGANVLTF	TGTGCCAGCAGCTTAAGGCTAGCGGGGGGGCGCTCTGGGGCCAACGTCCTGACTTTC
-	TRBV21-1	-	TRBJ1-1	CASSKYVYSLMNTEAFF	TGTGCCAGCAGCAAATATGTCTACAGTCTTATGAACACTGAAGCTTTCTTT
-	TRBV12-3/TRBV12-4	-	TRBJ2-7	CASSSRDLNEQYF	TGTGCCAGCAGTTCCCGGGATTTAAACGAGCAGTACTTC
-	TRBV6-5	TRBD1	TRBJ1-5	CASSGQGGQPQHF	TGTGCCAGCAGCGGACAGGGCGGTCAGCCCCAGCATTTT
-	TRBV6-1	TRBD1	TRBJ2-1	CASSEVQGANEQFF	TGTGCCAGCAGTGAAGTGCAGGGGGCGAATGAGCAGTTCTTC
-	TRBV12-3/TRBV12-4	-	TRBJ2-5	CASSPELETQYF	TGTGCCAGCAGTCCCGAGCTGGAGACCCAGTACTTC
-	TRBV5-1	TRBD2	TRBJ2-2	CASGLSGGSANTGELFF	TGCGCCAGCGGACTGAGCGGGGGGTCTGCGAACACCGGGGAGCTGTTTTTT
-	TRBV14	-	TRBJ2-5	CASSQVTGRVQETQYF	TGTGCCAGCAGCCAAGTCACAGGACGGGTTCAAGAGACCCAGTACTTC
-	TRBV12-3/TRBV12-4	-	TRBJ1-1	CASSRWASAEAFF	TGTGCCAGTTCTCGGTGGGCTTCGGCTGAAGCTTTCTTT
few	TRBV11-2	-	TRBJ2-5	CASSTPRDSETQYF	TGTGCCAGCAGCACCCCTCGGGACTCGGAGACCCAGTACTTC
-	TRBV3-1/TRBV3-2	TRBD2	TRBJ2-3	CASSHRTSGSLNTQYF	TGTGCCAGCAGCCACCGGACTAGCGGGAGTCTAAATACGCAGTATTTT
-	TRBV18	-	TRBJ1-2	CASSPGGDYGYTF	TGTGCCAGCTCACCGGGGGGAGACTATGGCTACACCTTC
few	TRBV19	-	TRBJ2-7	CATNYQGEQYF	TGTGCCACCAACTACCAAGGAGAGCAGTACTTC
-	TRBV18	TRBD1	TRBJ2-7	CASSPDRPSSYEQYF	TGTGCCAGCTCACCGGACAGGCCGAGCTCCTACGAGCAGTACTTC
-	TRBV5-1	-	TRBJ2-2	CASSLGVTGELFF	TGCGCCAGCAGCTTGGGAGTTACCGGGGAGCTGTTTTTT
-	TRBV10-3	-	TRBJ1-2	CAISESLGSGGYTF	TGTGCCATCAGTGAGTCGTTGGGCTCCGGCGGCTACACCTTC
-	TRBV7-9	TRBD2	TRBJ2-3	CASSSGTSGSLTDTQYF	TGTGCCAGCAGCTCCGGGACTAGCGGGAGTCTAACAGATACGCAGTATTTT
-	TRBV19	-	TRBJ1-5	CASSIEGWSNQPQHF	TGTGCCAGTAGTATTGAGGGCTGGAGCAATCAGCCCCAGCATTTT
-	TRBV5-1	TRBD1	TRBJ2-1	CARPLPRDRVKAYNEQFF	TGCGCCAGGCCTCTCCCCCGGGACAGGGTGAAAGCCTACAATGAGCAGTTCTTC
-	TRBV4-1	-	TRBJ1-4	CASSQVNLVSREKLFF	TGCGCCAGCAGCCAAGTGAACTTGGTTAGTCGTGAAAAACTGTTTTTT
few	TRBV6-5	TRBD1	TRBJ1-4	CASSREQGVNEKLFF	TGTGCCAGCAGTCGCGAACAGGGGGTTAATGAAAAACTGTTTTTT
-	TRBV2	TRBD2	TRBJ2-7	CASSEPTSGYEQYF	TGTGCCAGCAGTGAACCTACTAGCGGCTACGAGCAGTACTTC
-	TRBV5-1	-	TRBJ2-7	CASSLASPGNEQYF	TGCGCCAGCAGCTTGGCCTCGCCGGGGAACGAGCAGTACTTC
-	TRBV19	-	TRBJ2-2	CASSHTGLSGTGELFF	TGTGCCAGTAGTCACACGGGTCTTTCGGGCACCGGGGAGCTGTTTTTT
-	TRBV7-6	-	TRBJ1-5	CASSSQYGSNQPQHF	TGTGCCAGCAGCAGCCAATACGGGAGCAATCAGCCCCAGCATTTT
-	TRBV5-1	-	TRBJ1-1	CASRQTVIEAFF	TGCGCCAGCAGACAAACAGTCATCGAAGCTTTCTTT
-	TRBV19	TRBD2	TRBJ2-7	CASSSGGTSSYEQYF	TGTGCCAGTAGTTCGGGAGGGACTAGCAGCTACGAGCAGTACTTC
-	TRBV11-2	-	TRBJ1-3	CASSLYGTGNTIYF	TGTGCCAGCAGCTTGTACGGGACTGGAAACACCATATATTTT
-	TRBV6-6	-	TRBJ1-2	CASSNQQSANYGYTF	TGTGCCAGCAGTAATCAACAGTCAGCTAACTATGGCTACACCTTC
-	TRBV5-8	TRBD1	TRBJ1-2	CASSPRTGFNYGYTF	TGTGCCAGCAGCCCGCGGACAGGGTTCAACTATGGCTACACCTTC
-	TRBV5-3	-	TRBJ2-3	CARITGELASPDTQYF	TGTGCCAGAATCACGGGGGAACTAGCATCCCCAGATACGCAGTATTTT
-	TRBV5-1	TRBD2	TRBJ2-1	CASSSTSGGAGDEQFF	TGCGCCAGCAGCTCTACTAGCGGGGGGGCCGGGGATGAGCAGTTCTTC
-	TRBV19	-	TRBJ2-3	CASSMKAPVSTDTQYF	TGTGCCAGTAGTATGAAAGCGCCTGTTAGCACAGATACGCAGTATTTT
-	TRBV12-3/TRBV12-4	TRBD1	TRBJ1-1	CASSSGGPEAFF	TGTGCCAGCAGCTCAGGGGGCCCTGAAGCTTTCTTT
-	TRBV28	TRBD1	TRBJ1-5	CASSSSHRGDNQPQHF	TGTGCCAGCAGTTCATCGCACAGGGGGGACAATCAGCCCCAGCATTTT
-	TRBV7-9	TRBD2	TRBJ2-1	CASGTSGGNNEQFF	TGTGCCTCCGGGACTAGCGGGGGGAACAATGAGCAGTTCTTC
-	TRBV7-2	TRBD1	TRBJ2-3	CASSSLRDRVNTQYF	TGTGCCAGCAGCTCGTTGCGGGACAGGGTAAATACGCAGTATTTT
-	TRBV19	TRBD1	TRBJ2-3	CASRDRGTDTQYF	TGTGCCAGCCGGGACAGGGGCACAGATACGCAGTATTTT
-	TRBV30	TRBD1	TRBJ2-7	CAWDRGTKEQYF	TGTGCCTGGGACAGGGGGACAAAGGAGCAGTACTTC
-	TRBV29-1	-	TRBJ1-2	CSVAEGSDYGYTF	TGCAGCGTTGCAGAGGGCTCCGACTATGGCTACACCTTC
once	TRBV18	-	TRBJ2-1	CASSPSREEQFF	TGTGCCAGCTCACCAAGTAGAGAGGAGCAGTTCTTC
-	TRBV11-2	TRBD1	TRBJ1-1	CASSLAWDRRNTEAFF	TGTGCCAGCAGCTTAGCCTGGGACAGAAGGAACACTGAAGCTTTCTTT
-	TRBV6-5	-	TRBJ1-4	CASADSATNEKLFF	TGTGCCAGCGCTGACAGCGCAACTAATGAAAAACTGTTTTTT
few	TRBV11-2	-	TRBJ1-1	CASSSIRGNTEAFF	TGTGCCAGCAGCTCAATAAGGGGAAACACTGAAGCTTTCTTT
-	TRBV19	-	TRBJ2-1	CASSISSGAYNEQFF	TGTGCCAGTAGTATTAGTAGCGGAGCCTACAATGAGCAGTTCTTC
-	TRBV9	-	TRBJ2-1	CASSTPSGYNEQFF	TGTGCCAGCAGCACCCCAAGCGGCTACAATGAGCAGTTCTTC
-	TRBV29-1	-	TRBJ2-5	CSVRTPQETQYF	TGCAGCGTACGGACACCCCAAGAGACCCAGTACTTC
-	TRBV18	-	TRBJ1-6	CASSPDGRGNNSPLHF	TGTGCCAGCTCACCCGACGGACGGGGAAATAATTCACCCCTCCACTTT
-	TRBV28	-	TRBJ2-7	CASSFGAYYEQYF	TGTGCCAGCAGTTTTGGGGCTTACTACGAGCAGTACTTC
-	TRBV11-2	TRBD2	TRBJ2-2	CASSSGLAGVGELFF	TGTGCCAGCAGCTCCGGACTAGCGGGGGTGGGGGAGCTGTTTTTT